The T cell receptor beta chain described here comes from a study of human T cells and chemical hapten exposure. General observations from the study: Sensitizing to DPC left TCRs with a frequency above 1 in 1000 unaltered. PT1 expanded TCR counts and patch test score were linked, and their correlation was positive.

TCRdb ran MiXCR on the RACE reads and lists one entry per CDR3 protein. Of 120,000 or so distinct CDR3 sequences listed, roughly an eighth are singletons. This clonotype was observed a handful of times. Its target is unknown. Time point of the sample: patch test 1, 2 weeks after DPC sensitization. Treatment defined: therapeutic diphenylcyclopropenone sensitization with weekly scalp DPC. This clonotype was sampled from a man between 18 and 35 years old with alopecia areata. Some clones in this sample may be carry-over from other donors' samples. The specimen was whole blood, collected in connection with sensitization to the hapten diphenylcyclopropenone (DPC).

The CDR3: CASSLESGRGNTEAFF. Written as DNA, the CDR3 is TGCGCCAGCAGCTTGGAATCAGGCAGGGGAAACACTGAAGCTTTCTTT. V usage is TRBV5-1 and J usage is TRBJ1-1; D is perhaps TRBD1 (6 bases). The V end was cut by 0 bases, the J end by 2 bases, with 14 bases between. There are 16 residues in the CDR3. Per the germline V gene, CDR1 is SGHRS and CDR2 is YFSETQ. Variable domain in full (rest from reference TRBV5-1 and TRBJ1-1): KAGVTQTPRYLIKTRGQQVTLSCSPISGHRSVSWYQQTPGQGLQFLFEYFSETQRNKGNFPGRFSGRQFSNSRSEMNVSTLELGDSALYLCASSLESGRGNTEAFFGQGTRLTVV.